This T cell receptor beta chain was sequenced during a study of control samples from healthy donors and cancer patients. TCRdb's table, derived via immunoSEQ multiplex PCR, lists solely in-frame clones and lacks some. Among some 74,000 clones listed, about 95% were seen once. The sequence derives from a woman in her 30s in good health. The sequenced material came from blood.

CDR3 sequence reads: CASSFGTTEWGGYTF. CDR3 nucleotide sequence: TGTGCCAGCAGCTTTGGGACAACTGAATGGGGTGGCTACACCTTC. The rearrangement joins TRBV6-2 or TRBV6-3 to TRBJ1-2; possibly TRBD1 for D (6 bases). V lost 6 bases, J lost 7 bases, and 21 bases lay in between. Germline CDR1 and CDR2: MNHEY and SVGEGT. This CDR3 spans 15 amino acids.